This TCR beta chain stems from a study of Ad26.COV2.S vaccination and SARS-CoV-2 variants. Study conclusions and caveats: It was reported that spike-specific CD8+ and CD4+ T cell responses were substantially broad after vaccination.

Notes on this clone: Antigen: not known.

V was cut by 8 bases and J by 4 bases, with 10 bases left in between. Germline V lookup: CDR1 SGDLS, CDR2 YYNGEE. The CDR3 runs 12 residues. Assay used: immunoSEQ multiplex PCR; TCRdb lists only in-frame clones, some missing. The sample lists approximately 400,000 clones, approximately 90% occurring once. The chain joins TRBV9 to TRBJ1-3; tentative D call: TRBD1 (6 bases). This sequence was found in a human donor who had recovered from COVID-19. The source was peripheral blood, collected after recovery from COVID-19. The CDR3 loop reads CASTGSGNTIYF. CDR3 nucleotide sequence: TGTGCCAGTACAGGGTCAGGAAACACCATATATTTT.